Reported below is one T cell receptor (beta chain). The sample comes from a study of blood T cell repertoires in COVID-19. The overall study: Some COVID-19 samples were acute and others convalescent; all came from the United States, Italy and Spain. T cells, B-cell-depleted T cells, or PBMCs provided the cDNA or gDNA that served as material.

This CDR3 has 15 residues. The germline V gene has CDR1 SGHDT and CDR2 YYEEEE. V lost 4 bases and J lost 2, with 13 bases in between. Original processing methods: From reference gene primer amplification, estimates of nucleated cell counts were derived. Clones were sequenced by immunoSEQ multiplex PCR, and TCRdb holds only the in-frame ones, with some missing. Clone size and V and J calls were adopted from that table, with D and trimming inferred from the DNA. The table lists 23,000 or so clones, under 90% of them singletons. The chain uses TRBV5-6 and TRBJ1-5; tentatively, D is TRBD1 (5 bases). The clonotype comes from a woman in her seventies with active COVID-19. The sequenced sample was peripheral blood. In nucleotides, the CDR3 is TGTGCCAGCAGCCCCAGGAGGGGCGGCAATCAGCCCCAGCATTTT. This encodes CASSPRRGGNQPQHF.